What follows describes a single T cell receptor (beta chain). The sample comes from a study of blood T cell repertoires in COVID-19. Study in general: The study drew acute and convalescent COVID-19 samples from the United States, Italy and Spain.

Grouping used clinical history reported by participants in a survey and questionnaire. Symptom resolution, clearance, or two negative PCRs marked donors in Cohort 3 as recovered. Profiling relied on immunoSEQ multiplex PCR, and the TCRdb table lists in-frame clones only, not all of them. The top ten hold 1.3% of the sample, which has 300,000 to 450,000 clones, more than 70% seen once. V shed 3 bases and J shed 5 bases, with 8 bases lying between them. The germline V gene encodes CDR1 MNHEY and CDR2 SVGAGI. The CDR3 spans 13 residues. The receptor comes from a man between 25 and 39 years old who had recovered from COVID-19. This chain uses TRBV6-5 with TRBJ2-1; possible D gene TRBD1, 5 bases. Sequencing used PBMCs or T cells enriched from blood (not recorded which). This CDR3 is CASSYQGHNEQFF. CDR3 DNA sequence: TGTGCCAGCAGTTATCAGGGCCACAATGAGCAGTTCTTC.